The next 26 T cell receptor beta chains were all read from a single sample in a study of Tregs in tolerant kidney transplant recipients. Clones were read by immunoSEQ multiplex PCR, and TCRdb kept only the in-frame ones, dropping some. The sample includes 81,000 or so clones, roughly nine tenths of them seen just once. Recipients received nonmyeloablative bone marrow transplants from related graft donors, with transient mixed chimerism. Here the sequenced sample was CD4+ T cells from blood (PBMCs), taken 24 months after the transplant. Every receptor here comes from a human patient who received a combined kidney and bone marrow transplant. A share of the T cells may be of graft donor origin.

By share, this clone ranks as medium-sized. V and J are TRBV7-9 and TRBJ2-1; 7 bases are shared with TRBD2. CDR1 is SEHNR, CDR2 FQNEAQ, per germline (reference sequence). CDR3 length: 14 residues. V shed 9 bases and J 6 bases; nucleotides not matched to a gene: 11. The CDR3 loop reads CASTREKSGNEQFF. CDR3 DNA sequence: TGTGCCAGTACGCGGGAGAAGTCAGGCAATGAGCAGTTCTTC.

The CDR3 reads CSVEGRLAGPSSYEQYF. The CDR3 nucleotides read TGCAGCGTTGAAGGTCGACTAGCGGGGCCGAGCTCCTACGAGCAGTACTTC. The chain uses TRBV29-1 and TRBJ2-5; 11 nucleotides align to TRBD2. The end of the DNA is better explained by TRBJ2-7, so the J call may be wrong. This CDR3 has 17 residues. From germline, CDR1 is SQVTM and CDR2 ANQGSEA.

The chain has TRBV19 and TRBJ1-5; no clear D. The CDR3 has 14 residues. V lost 5 bases, J lost 4 bases, and 12 bases lay in between. Germline assignment: CDR1 LNHDA and CDR2 SQIVND (reference sequence). CDR3 bases: TGTGCCAGTAGTTCCAGGACGGGGAATCAGCCCCAGCATTTT. This codes for CASSSRTGNQPQHF.

V usage is TRBV10-3 and J usage is TRBJ2-3; TRBD2 might be the D (5 bases). V dropped 6 bases and J dropped 1 base, with 14 bases sitting between them. The germline gives CDR1 ENHRY, CDR2 SYGVKD. The CDR3 runs 15 residues. The CDR3 DNA reads TGTGCCATCAGGCCCGGGAAAGAGGGCACAGATACGCAGTATTTT. It specifies CAIRPGKEGTDTQYF.

The J gene is TRBJ1-2, the V gene TRBV6-5, with TRBD1 identical over 8 bases. CDR1 MNHEY and CDR2 SVGAGI come from the germline V gene. The ends lost 2 bases at V and 4 bases at J; junction bases unmatched: 3. This CDR3 is 14 amino acids long. This CDR3 reads CASSYLGQVYGYTF. In nucleotides, the CDR3 is TGTGCCAGCAGTTACCTGGGACAGGTCTATGGCTACACCTTC.

V gene TRBV4-1 combines with J gene TRBJ2-1; D possibly corresponds to TRBD2 (6 bases). Germline loops: CDR1 MGHRA, CDR2 YSYEKL. The CDR3 totals 15 residues. Trimming took off 1 base at V and 2 bases at J, with 9 bases between the two ends. CDR3 DNA sequence: TGCGCCAGCAGCCAAGTCGGGGGTACCTACAATGAGCAGTTCTTC. Protein: CASSQVGGTYNEQFF.

The chain links TRBV19 to TRBJ2-2; 10 bases are shared with TRBD1. CDR1 and CDR2 (germline): LNHDA, SQIVND (reference sequence). This CDR3 region has 14 residues. V gave up 6 bases and J gave up 7 bases; unmatched junction bases: 5. The CDR3 DNA reads as TGTGCCAGTAGCCGTGGGACAGGGGTCGGGGAGCTGTTTTTT. It codes for CASSRGTGVGELFF. Full variable domain (remainder filled in from reference TRBV19 and TRBJ2-2): DGGITQSPKYLFRKEGQNVTLSCEQNLNHDAMYWYRQDPGQGLRLIYYSQIVNDFQKGDIAEGYSVSREKKESFPLTVTSAQKNPTAFYLCASSRGTGVGELFFGEGSRLTVL.

This rearrangement joins TRBV5-4 to TRBJ1-2; D possibly corresponds to TRBD1 (6 bases). This CDR3 region has 14 residues. Germline CDR1 and CDR2: SGHNT and YYREEE (reference sequence). V gave up 1 base and J gave up 2 bases, with 9 bases separating them. The DNA for the CDR3 is TGTGCCAGCAGCTTGAAGGGACAAAACTATGGCTACACCTTC. It is translated as CASSLKGQNYGYTF.

The rearrangement uses TRBV7-9 and TRBJ2-1, with D tentatively TRBD1 (5 bases). Germline-derived CDR1 and CDR2 are SEHNR and FQNEAQ (reference sequence). This CDR3 contains 15 residues. V lost 7 bases and J lost 3, with 16 bases in between. CDR3 residues: CASTLEGEVYNEQFF. DNA of the CDR3: TGTGCCAGCACCCTAGAAGGGGAAGTCTACAATGAGCAGTTCTTC.

This rearrangement joins TRBV5-4 to TRBJ2-2; 7 positions agree with TRBD1. J gave up 1 base and V 4 bases, and 4 bases lay outside the gene matches. CDR1 SGHNT and CDR2 YYREEE come from the germline V gene (reference sequence). There are 15 residues in the CDR3. The DNA for the CDR3 is TGTGCCAGCAGCCCGGACAGGAGGAACACCGGGGAGCTGTTTTTT. It yields the protein CASSPDRRNTGELFF.

The V and J genes are TRBV30 and TRBJ2-1; 7 bases fit TRBD2. This CDR3 has 14 amino acids. CDR1 is GTSNPN and CDR2 is SVGIG in the germline V gene (reference sequence). V gave up 4 bases and J gave up 1 base; unmatched junction bases: 4. In nucleotides, the CDR3 is TGTGCCTGGATAGCGGGTGAGTCCTACAATGAGCAGTTCTTC. Translating gives CAWIAGESYNEQFF. Looking up the rest from reference TRBV30 and TRBJ2-1 gives the full variable domain: SQTIHQWPATLVQPVGSPLSLECTVEGTSNPNLYWYRQAAGRGLQLLFYSVGIGQISSEVPQNLSASRPQDRQFILSSKKLLLSDSGFYLCAWIAGESYNEQFFGPGTRLTVL.

The chain joins TRBV25-1 to TRBJ2-4; a weak D match, TRBD1 (6 bases). This CDR3 has 15 residues. Germline V CDR1 and CDR2: MGHDK, SYGVNS. V lost 4 bases and J 6 bases, leaving 16 bases between the germline ends. The CDR3 bases are TGTGCCAGCAGTGGCGCAGGGGTTGTCGGAAACATTCAGTACTTC. Protein: CASSGAGVVGNIQYF.

V is TRBV5-5 and J is TRBJ2-7; D is possibly TRBD2 (6 bases). The CDR3 length is 14 residues. Between the trimmed V and J ends, which lost 5 bases and 2 bases, there was a span of 14 bases. CDR1 is SGHKS and CDR2 is YYEKEE in the germline V gene (reference sequence). CDR3 DNA: TGTGCCAGCAGGTGGTTCGGGGGTCCCTACGAGCAGTACTTC. This encodes CASRWFGGPYEQYF.

This sequence joins TRBV7-3 and TRBJ2-1, with TRBD2 identical over 13 bases. The CDR3 runs 16 residues. The J segment lost 7 bases and the V segment lost 4 bases, leaving 7 bases of the junction unmatched. Germline lookup yields CDR1 SGHTA and CDR2 FQGTGA. Written as DNA, the CDR3 is TGTGCCAGCAGCTCCCCCGGGACTAGCGGGATGAATGAGCAGTTCTTC. This encodes CASSSPGTSGMNEQFF.

The chain carries TRBV7-2 and TRBJ2-1, with D unresolved. This CDR3 comprises 16 residues. The V gene lost 5 bases and the J gene lost 0 bases, with 14 bases spanning the gap. The germline V gene encodes CDR1 SGHTA and CDR2 FQGNSA. DNA of the CDR3: TGTGCCAGCAGCCCCCTAGGTCGAGTCTCCTACAATGAGCAGTTCTTC. This codes for CASSPLGRVSYNEQFF.

The chain carries TRBV7-2 and TRBJ2-5, with TRBD2 identical over 12 bases. The J segment lost 11 bases and the V segment lost 6 bases, leaving 13 bases of the junction unmatched. Per the germline V gene, CDR1 is SGHTA and CDR2 is FQGNSA. The CDR3 runs 15 residues. The CDR3 protein is CASSYASGGAREQYF. CDR3 in DNA: TGTGCCAGCAGTTATGCTAGCGGGGGGGCGCGTGAGCAGTACTTC.

The rearrangement joins TRBV5-1 to TRBJ1-4; D is ambiguous. Per germline, CDR1 SGHRS and CDR2 YFSETQ. The CDR3 extends over 13 amino acids. V lost 5 bases and J lost 0, with 5 bases in between. The CDR3 reads CASSIATNEKLFF. The CDR3 coding sequence is TGCGCCAGCAGTATCGCAACTAATGAAAAACTGTTTTTT.

The chain recombines TRBV28 with TRBJ2-5, with D maybe TRBD1 (6 bases). V dropped 6 bases and J dropped 5 bases, with 13 bases sitting between them. Germline CDR1 MDHEN, CDR2 SYDVKM. The CDR3 contains 13 residues. The CDR3 protein is CASRRYRVETQYF. In nucleotides, the CDR3 is TGTGCCAGCAGGAGATACAGGGTTGAGACCCAGTACTTC.

The rearrangement joins TRBV29-1 to TRBJ2-5, with D hard to call. V was cut by 5 bases and J by 0 bases, with 4 bases left in between. The CDR3 consists of 11 residues. Germline CDR1 SQVTM, CDR2 ANQGSEA. This CDR3 is CSVFNQETQYF. CDR3 bases: TGCAGCGTTTTCAACCAAGAGACCCAGTACTTC.

For this clone: This sample includes further DNA sequences coding for the same CDR3. The V call is TRBV18, the J call TRBJ1-5; 9 nucleotides agree with TRBD1. Per the germline V gene, CDR1 is KGHSH and CDR2 is LQKENI. CDR3 size: 15 residues. V trimming: 3 bases; J trimming: 10 bases; junction bases outside the gene matches: 10. The chain's CDR3 is CASSPAGTGSVPQHF. CDR3 bases: TGTGCCAGCTCACCCGCCGGGACAGGGTCCGTTCCCCAGCATTTT.

The J gene is TRBJ2-2, the V gene TRBV21-1; the table gives TRBD1 as D, unverified against the DNA. TRBV21-1 is flagged as a pseudogene. This CDR3 spans 18 amino acids. The CDR3 loop reads CASSGRDRGLFDTGELFF. Written as DNA, the CDR3 is TGTGCCAGCAGCGGCCGGGACAGGGGGCTTTTTGACACCGGGGAGCTGTTTTTT.

V gene TRBV28 combines with J gene TRBJ2-3; D unclear. The CDR3 is 14 amino acids. Trimming took 8 bases from V and 2 from J, leaving 14 bases between them. Germline V gene data show CDR1 as MDHEN and CDR2 as SYDVKM. CDR3 nucleotide sequence: TGTGCCAGCCTCGGGTACCCCCCCACAGATACGCAGTATTTT. Amino acids: CASLGYPPTDTQYF.

The chain combines TRBV9 with TRBJ1-1, with D perhaps matching TRBD1 (5 bases). V gave up 0 bases and J gave up 0 bases, with 9 bases separating them. Germline V lookup: CDR1 SGDLS, CDR2 YYNGEE. CDR3 length: 15 amino acids. The CDR3 nucleotides are TGTGCCAGCAGCGTAGGGGCAGGGATGAACACTGAAGCTTTCTTT. It is translated as CASSVGAGMNTEAFF.

The rearrangement joins TRBV10-3 to TRBJ1-3; D unclear. The V and J ends lost 4 bases and 0 bases respectively, with 10 bases between them. Germline loops: CDR1 ENHRY, CDR2 SYGVKD. The CDR3 extends over 15 amino acids. The DNA of the CDR3 is TGTGCCATCAGTGCCTCGGGATTCTCTGGAAACACCATATATTTT. Translated, it gives CAISASGFSGNTIYF.

The rearrangement joins TRBV7-7 to TRBJ2-1, with 10 bases identical to TRBD2. V dropped 5 bases and J dropped 0; count of bases not matched to a gene: 4. CDR1 is SSHAT, CDR2 FNYEAQ, per germline (reference sequence). This CDR3 has 16 amino acids. CDR3 protein: CASSISSGSSYNEQFF. The DNA of the CDR3 is TGTGCCAGCAGCATATCTAGCGGGAGCTCCTACAATGAGCAGTTCTTC.

The chain links TRBV12-5 to TRBJ2-3, with 9 bases matching TRBD1. CDR1 and CDR2 (germline): LGHNT, FRNRAP. V shed 7 bases, J shed 5 bases, and the junction held 7 bases outside the gene matches. There are 14 residues in the CDR3. The CDR3 region is CASVIGQGRDTQYF. The CDR3 DNA sequence: TGTGCTAGTGTCATAGGACAGGGGAGAGATACGCAGTATTTT.